The 5 T cell receptor beta chains in this list originate from one sample, sequenced in a study of CD8+ T cells in alopecia areata. Reverse transcribed after extraction, RNA yielded cDNA as the sequencing template. Data came from immunoSEQ multiplex PCR; TCRdb stores just in-frame clones and leaves some out. The repertoire consists of about 200,000 clones, with approximately 52% occurring once and the leading ten covering approximately 0.45%. Source: CD4+ T cells sorted from blood, taken at week 0. Source of these receptors: a human donor with alopecia areata.

This clone has just one count. The same CDR3 is also encoded by other DNA sequences in this sample. J is TRBJ2-6 and V is TRBV27; TRBD1 is a possible D gene (6 bases). Trimming cost V 2 bases and J 0 bases, with 8 bases left between them. The germline V gene has CDR1 MNHEY and CDR2 SMNVEV (reference sequence). The CDR3 has 16 residues. The CDR3 DNA reads TGTGCCAGCAGTTTACTACAGGGCTCTGGGGCCAACGTCCTGACTTTC. Its translation: CASSLLQGSGANVLTF.

As regards this clone: The same CDR3 also results from other DNA sequences found in this sample. The chain combines TRBV30 with TRBJ1-1; D not resolved. This CDR3 has 13 residues. V was trimmed by 4 bases and J by 0 bases, leaving 9 bases between them. Germline V gene lookup returns CDR1 GTSNPN and CDR2 SVGIG (reference sequence). The CDR3 DNA is TGTGCCTGGACAGAAGAACTGAACACTGAAGCTTTCTTT. Amino acid sequence: CAWTEELNTEAFF.

The genes are TRBV5-1 and TRBJ2-1; a possible D gene is TRBD2 (5 bases). The CDR3 has 12 amino acids. V was cut by 7 bases and J by 5 bases, with 10 bases left in between. Germline CDR1 SGHRS, CDR2 YFSETQ. The CDR3 region is CASSGINNEQFF. CDR3 in DNA: TGCGCCAGCTCCGGGATCAACAATGAGCAGTTCTTC.

The gene calls are TRBV30 and TRBJ2-7, with D maybe TRBD1 (6 bases). V dropped 3 bases and J dropped 4 bases, with 10 bases sitting between them. CDR3 length: 12 residues. The germline CDR1 and CDR2 sequences are GTSNPN and SVGIG (reference sequence). The CDR3 loop is CAWRKGGYEQYF. CDR3 nucleotides: TGTGCCTGGAGGAAAGGGGGATACGAGCAGTACTTC.

The chain employs TRBV27 and TRBJ2-7, with 7 bases lining up with TRBD2. J gave up 2 bases and V 6 bases, and 7 bases lay outside the gene matches. The length of the CDR3 is 14 residues. Germline-derived CDR1 and CDR2 are MNHEY and SMNVEV (reference sequence). Written as DNA, the CDR3 is TGTGCCAGCAGGGTTACACTAGCGACCTACGAGCAGTACTTC. It translates to CASRVTLATYEQYF.